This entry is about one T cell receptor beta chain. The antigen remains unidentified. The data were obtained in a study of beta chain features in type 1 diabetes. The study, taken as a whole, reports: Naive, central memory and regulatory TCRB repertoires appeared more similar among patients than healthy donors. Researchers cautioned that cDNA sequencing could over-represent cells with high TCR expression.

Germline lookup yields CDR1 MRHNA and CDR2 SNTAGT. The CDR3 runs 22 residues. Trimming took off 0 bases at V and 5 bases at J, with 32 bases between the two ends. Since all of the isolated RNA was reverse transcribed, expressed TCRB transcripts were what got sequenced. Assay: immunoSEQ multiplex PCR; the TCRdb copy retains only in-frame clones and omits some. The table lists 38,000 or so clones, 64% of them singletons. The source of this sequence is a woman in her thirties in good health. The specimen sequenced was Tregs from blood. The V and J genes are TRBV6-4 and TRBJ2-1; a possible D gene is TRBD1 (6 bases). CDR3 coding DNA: TGTGCCAGCAGTGACTCGATAGGGGGTGGGTCTCCACTGGGACGGACCCACAATGAGCAGTTCTTC. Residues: CASSDSIGGGSPLGRTHNEQFF.